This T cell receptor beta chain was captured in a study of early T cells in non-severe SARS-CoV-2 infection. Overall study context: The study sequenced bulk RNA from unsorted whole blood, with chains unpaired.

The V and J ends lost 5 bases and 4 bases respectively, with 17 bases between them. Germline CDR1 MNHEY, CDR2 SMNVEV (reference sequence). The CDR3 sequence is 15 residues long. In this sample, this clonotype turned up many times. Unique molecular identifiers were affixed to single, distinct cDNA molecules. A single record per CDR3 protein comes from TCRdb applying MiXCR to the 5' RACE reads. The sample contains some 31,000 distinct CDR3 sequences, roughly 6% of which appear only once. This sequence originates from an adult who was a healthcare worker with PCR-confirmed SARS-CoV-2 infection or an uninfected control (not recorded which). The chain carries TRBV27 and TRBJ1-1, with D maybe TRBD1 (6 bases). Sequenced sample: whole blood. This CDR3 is CASSHDRGGFTEAFF. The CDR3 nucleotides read TGTGCCAGCAGTCACGATAGGGGGGGGTTCACTGAAGCTTTCTTT.